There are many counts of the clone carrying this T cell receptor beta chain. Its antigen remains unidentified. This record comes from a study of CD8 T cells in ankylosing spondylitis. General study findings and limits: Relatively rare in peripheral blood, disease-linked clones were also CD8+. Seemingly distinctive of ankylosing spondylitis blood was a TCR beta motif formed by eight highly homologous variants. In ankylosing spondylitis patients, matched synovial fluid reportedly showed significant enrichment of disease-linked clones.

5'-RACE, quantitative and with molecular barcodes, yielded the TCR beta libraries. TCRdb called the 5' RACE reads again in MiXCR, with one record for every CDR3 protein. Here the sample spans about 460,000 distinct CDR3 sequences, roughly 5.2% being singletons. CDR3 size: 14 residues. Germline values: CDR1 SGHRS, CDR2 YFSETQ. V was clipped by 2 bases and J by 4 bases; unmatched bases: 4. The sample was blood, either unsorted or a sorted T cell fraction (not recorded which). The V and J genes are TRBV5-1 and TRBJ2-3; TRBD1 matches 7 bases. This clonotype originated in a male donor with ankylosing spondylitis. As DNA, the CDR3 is TGCGCCAGCAGCTTTGACAGGGATGCAGATACGCAGTATTTT. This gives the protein CASSFDRDADTQYF.